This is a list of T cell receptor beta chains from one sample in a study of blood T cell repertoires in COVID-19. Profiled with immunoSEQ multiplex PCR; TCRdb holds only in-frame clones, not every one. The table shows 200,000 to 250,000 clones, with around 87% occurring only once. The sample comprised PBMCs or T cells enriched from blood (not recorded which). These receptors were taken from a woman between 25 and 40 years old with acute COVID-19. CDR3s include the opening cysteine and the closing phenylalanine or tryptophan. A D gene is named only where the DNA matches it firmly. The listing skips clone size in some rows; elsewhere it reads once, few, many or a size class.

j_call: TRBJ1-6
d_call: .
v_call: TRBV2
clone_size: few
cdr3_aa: CASSEAGQVTTYF
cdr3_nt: TGTGCCAGCAGTGAAGCGGGGCAGGTTACTACATACTTT

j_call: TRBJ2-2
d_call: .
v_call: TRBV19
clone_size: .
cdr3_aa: CASSPGTLTGELFF
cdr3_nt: TGTGCCAGTAGTCCCGGGACTTTAACCGGGGAGCTGTTTTTT

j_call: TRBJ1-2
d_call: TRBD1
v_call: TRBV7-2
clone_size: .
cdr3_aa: CASSYRGWTADPHDGYTF
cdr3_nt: TGTGCCAGCAGCTACAGGGGGTGGACAGCCGATCCCCATGATGGCTACACCTTC

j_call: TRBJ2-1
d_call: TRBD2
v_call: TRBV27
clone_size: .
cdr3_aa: CASTIAGGLHEQFF
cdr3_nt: TGTGCCAGCACGATAGCGGGGGGGCTCCATGAGCAGTTCTTC

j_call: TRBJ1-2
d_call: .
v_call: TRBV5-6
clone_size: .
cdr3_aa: CASSRQYGYTF
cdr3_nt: TGTGCCAGCAGCAGACAATATGGCTACACCTTC

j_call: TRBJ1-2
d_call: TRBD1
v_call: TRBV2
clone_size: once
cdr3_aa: CASRGDRADYGYTF
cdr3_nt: TGTGCCAGCAGGGGGGACAGGGCAGACTATGGCTACACCTTC

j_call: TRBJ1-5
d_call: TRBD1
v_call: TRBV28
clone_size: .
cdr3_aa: CASSPTRDRNQPQHF
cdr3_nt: TGTGCCAGCAGTCCCACCCGGGACAGAAATCAGCCCCAGCATTTT

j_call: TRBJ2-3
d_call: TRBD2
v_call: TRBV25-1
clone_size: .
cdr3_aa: CASREAGATDTQYF
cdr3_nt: TGTGCCAGCCGTGAGGCGGGAGCCACAGATACGCAGTATTTT

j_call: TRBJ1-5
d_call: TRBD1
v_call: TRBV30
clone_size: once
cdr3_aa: CAWSLAGGQPQHF
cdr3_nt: TGTGCCTGGAGTTTGGCAGGGGGACAGCCCCAGCATTTT

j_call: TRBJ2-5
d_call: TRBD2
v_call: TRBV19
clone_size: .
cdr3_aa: CASSIRLAGGQETQYF
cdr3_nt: TGTGCCAGTAGTATTAGGCTAGCGGGAGGGCAAGAGACCCAGTACTTC

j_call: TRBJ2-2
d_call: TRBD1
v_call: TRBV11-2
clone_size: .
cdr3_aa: CASSQTGVGGELFF
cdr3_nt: TGTGCCAGCAGCCAGACAGGGGTTGGCGGGGAGCTGTTTTTT

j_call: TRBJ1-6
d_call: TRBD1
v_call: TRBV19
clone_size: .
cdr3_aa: CASSIRQGKSYNSPLHF
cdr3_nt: TGTGCCAGTAGTATACGACAGGGGAAATCCTATAATTCACCCCTCCACTTT

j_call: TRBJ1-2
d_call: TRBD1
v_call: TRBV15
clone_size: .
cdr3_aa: CATSPTGGGGYTF
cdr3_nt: TGTGCCACCAGCCCTACAGGGGGCGGGGGCTACACCTTC

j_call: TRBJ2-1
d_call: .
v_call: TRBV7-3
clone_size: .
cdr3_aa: CASSLASEDEQFF
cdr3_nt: TGTGCCAGCAGCTTAGCTAGCGAGGATGAGCAGTTCTTC

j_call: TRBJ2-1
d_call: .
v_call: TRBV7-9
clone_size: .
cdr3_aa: CASSLGRVRSYNEQFF
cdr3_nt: TGTGCCAGCAGCTTAGGTCGTGTCCGCTCCTACAATGAGCAGTTCTTC

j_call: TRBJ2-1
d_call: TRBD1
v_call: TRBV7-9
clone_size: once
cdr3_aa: CASSLGTGSANEQFF
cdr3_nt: TGTGCCAGCAGCTTAGGGACAGGGTCGGCCAATGAGCAGTTCTTC

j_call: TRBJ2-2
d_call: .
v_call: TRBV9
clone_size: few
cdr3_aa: CASSVAGTGELFF
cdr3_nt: TGTGCCAGCAGCGTAGCGGGCACCGGGGAGCTGTTTTTT

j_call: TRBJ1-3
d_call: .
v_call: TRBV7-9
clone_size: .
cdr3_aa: CASSSREFGNTIYF
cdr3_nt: TGTGCCAGCAGCTCACGGGAATTTGGAAACACCATATATTTT

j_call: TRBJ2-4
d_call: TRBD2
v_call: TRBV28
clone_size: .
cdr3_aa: CASSLSAGVAKNIQYF
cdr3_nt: TGTGCCAGCAGTTTATCCGCGGGAGTTGCCAAAAACATTCAGTACTTC

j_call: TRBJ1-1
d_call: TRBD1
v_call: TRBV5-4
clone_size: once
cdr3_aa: CASSPGTGADSAFF
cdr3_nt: TGTGCCAGCAGCCCCGGGACAGGGGCGGATTCAGCTTTCTTT

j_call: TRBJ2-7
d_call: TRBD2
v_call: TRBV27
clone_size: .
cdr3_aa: CASSFYGTSKYEQYF
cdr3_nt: TGTGCCAGCAGTTTCTACGGGACTAGCAAGTACGAGCAGTACTTC

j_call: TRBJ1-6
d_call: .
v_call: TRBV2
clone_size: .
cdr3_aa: CASSGQGGVGNSPLHF
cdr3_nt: TGTGCCAGCAGTGGCCAAGGGGGAGTAGGGAATTCACCCCTCCACTTT

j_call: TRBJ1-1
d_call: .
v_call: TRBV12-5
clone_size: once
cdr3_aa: CASGLAFNTEAFF
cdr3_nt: TGTGCTAGTGGTTTGGCATTTAACACTGAAGCTTTCTTT

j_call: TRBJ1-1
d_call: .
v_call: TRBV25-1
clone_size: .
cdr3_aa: CASSEFQGLAEAFF
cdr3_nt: TGTGCCAGCAGTGAATTTCAGGGCTTGGCTGAAGCTTTCTTT

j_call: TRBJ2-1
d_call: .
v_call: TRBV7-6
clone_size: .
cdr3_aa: CASSQHGGNEQFF
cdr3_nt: TGTGCCAGCAGCCAACACGGGGGCAATGAGCAGTTCTTC

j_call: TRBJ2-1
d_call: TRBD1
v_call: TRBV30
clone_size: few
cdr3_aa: CAWSRDRGSDEQFF
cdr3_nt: TGTGCCTGGAGCCGAGACAGGGGGTCGGATGAGCAGTTCTTC

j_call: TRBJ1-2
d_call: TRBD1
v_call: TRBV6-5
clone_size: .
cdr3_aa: CASSTNRGRGDGYTF
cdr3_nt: TGTGCCAGCAGCACAAACAGGGGGCGTGGGGATGGCTACACCTTC

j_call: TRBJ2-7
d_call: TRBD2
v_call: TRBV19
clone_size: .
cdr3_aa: CASSPGGTGIYEQYF
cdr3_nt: TGTGCCAGTTCCCCGGGAGGGACTGGAATCTACGAGCAGTACTTC

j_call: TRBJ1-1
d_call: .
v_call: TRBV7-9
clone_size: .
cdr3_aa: CASSGVVNTEAFF
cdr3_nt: TGTGCCAGCTCGGGGGTTGTGAACACTGAAGCTTTCTTT

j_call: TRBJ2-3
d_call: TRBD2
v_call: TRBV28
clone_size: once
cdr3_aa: CASSLGLAGSKGDTQYF
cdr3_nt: TGTGCCAGCAGTTTAGGTCTAGCGGGGTCCAAAGGGGATACGCAGTATTTT

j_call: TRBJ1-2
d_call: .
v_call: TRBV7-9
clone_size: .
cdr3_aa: CASSSPPRTPTTHYGYTF
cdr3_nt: TGTGCCAGCAGCTCGCCCCCAAGGACCCCGACTACTCACTATGGCTACACCTTC

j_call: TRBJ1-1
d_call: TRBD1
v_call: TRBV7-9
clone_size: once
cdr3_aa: CASNEGTGGLGVRNTEAFF
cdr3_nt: TGTGCCAGCAACGAAGGGACAGGGGGTTTGGGGGTTAGGAACACTGAAGCTTTCTTT

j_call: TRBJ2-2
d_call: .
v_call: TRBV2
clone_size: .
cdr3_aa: CASSSERAGPGELFF
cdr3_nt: TGTGCCAGCAGCTCCGAGAGGGCAGGCCCCGGGGAGCTGTTTTTT

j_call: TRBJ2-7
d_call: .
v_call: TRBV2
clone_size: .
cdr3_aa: CASSEEQAGYEQYF
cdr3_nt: TGTGCCAGCAGTGAAGAGCAGGCGGGCTACGAGCAGTACTTC

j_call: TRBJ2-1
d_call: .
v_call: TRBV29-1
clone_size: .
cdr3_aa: CSVEDQKGNEQFF
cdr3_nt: TGCAGCGTTGAAGATCAGAAGGGGAATGAGCAGTTCTTC

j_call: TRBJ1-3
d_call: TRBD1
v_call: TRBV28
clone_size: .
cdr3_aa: CASVTGATGNTIYF
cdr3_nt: TGTGCCAGCGTGACAGGGGCGACTGGAAACACCATATATTTT

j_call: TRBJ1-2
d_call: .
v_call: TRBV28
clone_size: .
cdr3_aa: CASSFPGSGYTF
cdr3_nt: TGTGCCAGCAGCTTTCCAGGATCGGGCTACACCTTC

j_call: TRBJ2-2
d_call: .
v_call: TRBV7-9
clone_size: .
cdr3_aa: CASSLEVSSGSNTGELFF
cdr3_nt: TGTGCCAGCAGCTTAGAGGTGTCCAGCGGCTCGAACACCGGGGAGCTGTTTTTT

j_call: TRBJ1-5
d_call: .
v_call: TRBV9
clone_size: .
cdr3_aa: CASSQGHNQPQHF
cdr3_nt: TGTGCCAGCAGCCAGGGGCACAATCAGCCCCAGCATTTT

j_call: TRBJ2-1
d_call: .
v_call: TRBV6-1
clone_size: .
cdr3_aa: CASSEGGGKIYNEQFF
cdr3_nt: TGTGCCAGCAGTGAAGGAGGCGGTAAAATCTACAATGAGCAGTTCTTC

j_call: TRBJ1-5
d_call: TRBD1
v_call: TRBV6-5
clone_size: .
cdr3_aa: CASSIQGALPQPQHF
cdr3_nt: TGTGCCAGCAGTATCCAGGGGGCGCTTCCTCAGCCCCAGCATTTT

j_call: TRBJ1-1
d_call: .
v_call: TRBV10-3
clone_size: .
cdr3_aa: CAISQAPGNTEAFF
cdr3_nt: TGTGCCATCAGCCAGGCCCCAGGGAACACTGAAGCTTTCTTT

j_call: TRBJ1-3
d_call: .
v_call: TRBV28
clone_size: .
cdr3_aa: CASSLSPQASGNTIYF
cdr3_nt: TGTGCCAGCAGTCTAAGTCCCCAAGCCTCTGGAAACACCATATATTTT

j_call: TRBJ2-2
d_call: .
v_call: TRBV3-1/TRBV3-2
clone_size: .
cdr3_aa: CASSQATVNTGELFF
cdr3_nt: TGTGCCAGCAGCCAAGCGACAGTAAACACCGGGGAGCTGTTTTTT